This entry lists 27 T cell receptor beta chains sequenced from one sample in a study of cytomegalovirus exposure and HLA in healthy donors. A multiplex PCR was run with 60 Vbeta primers and 13 Jbeta primers. The table came from immunoSEQ multiplex PCR; TCRdb's copy has only in-frame clones and leaves some out. The sample yields some 140,000 clones, about 78% seen once. The sample taken for sequencing was PBMCs. The receptors stem from a man aged 50-59 years in good health and CMV-seropositive.

This clone came up a few times. The genes are TRBV5-1 and TRBJ2-1, with 11 bases lining up with TRBD2. Germline V gives CDR1 SGHRS, CDR2 YFSETQ. The length of the CDR3 is 15 residues. V was clipped by 4 bases and J by 6 bases; unmatched bases: 6. The CDR3 DNA reads as TGCGCCAGCAGCCCAACTAGCGGGGGCCTCAATGAGCAGTTCTTC. Translating it yields CASSPTSGGLNEQFF.

The table lists this clone with a count of one. The chain recombines TRBV28 with TRBJ2-6; TRBD1 agrees at 12 bases. The trim removed 10 bases at V and 0 bases at J, leaving 4 bases unmatched. Germline values: CDR1 MDHEN, CDR2 SYDVKM. This CDR3 has 16 residues. CDR3: CATGTGGSSGANVLTF. Written as DNA, the CDR3 is TGTGCCACCGGGACAGGGGGCTCCTCTGGGGCCAACGTCCTGACTTTC. The whole variable domain, remainder taken from reference TRBV28 and TRBJ2-6, is DVKVTQSSRYLVKRTGEKVFLECVQDMDHENMFWYRQDPGLGLRLIYFSYDVKMKEKGDIPEGYSVSREKKERFSLILESASTNQTSMYLCATGTGGSSGANVLTFGAGSRLTVL.

The chain couples TRBV4-2 to TRBJ2-1; possible D gene TRBD1, 6 bases. The CDR3 has 12 amino acids. Trimming removed 1 base at V and 8 bases at J, with 6 bases between. CDR1 LGHNA and CDR2 YNFKEQ come from the germline V gene. CDR3 sequence: CASSQAGDEQFF. Here the CDR3 DNA reads TGTGCCAGCAGCCAAGCAGGGGATGAGCAGTTCTTC.

This clone has only a few counts. The chain carries TRBV6-6 and TRBJ1-4, with TRBD1 matching 10 bases. J was trimmed by 8 bases and V by 2 bases; bases with no gene match: 2. Germline CDR1 MNHNY, CDR2 SVGAGI (reference sequence). CDR3 size: 14 residues. The CDR3 protein is CASSYGTGAEKLFF. The DNA of the CDR3 is TGTGCCAGCAGTTACGGGACAGGGGCGGAAAAACTGTTTTTT.

The chain recombines TRBV29-1 with TRBJ1-3; D is possibly TRBD1 (6 bases). This CDR3 comprises 12 residues. Germline V gene lookup returns CDR1 SQVTM and CDR2 ANQGSEA. The V gene lost 4 bases and the J gene lost 2 bases, with 6 bases spanning the gap. CDR3 in DNA: TGCAGCGTTGCAGGGGCTGGAAACACCATATATTTT. Its translation: CSVAGAGNTIYF.

This chain uses TRBV19 with TRBJ2-7, with 7 positions matching TRBD1. V lost 3 bases to trimming and J lost 2 bases; unmatched junction nucleotides: 7. This CDR3 contains 15 residues. Germline CDR1 reads LNHDA; CDR2 reads SQIVND (reference sequence). The CDR3 bases are TGTGCCAGTAGTATTGGGGGACAGATGACCTACGAGCAGTACTTC. Translated, it gives CASSIGGQMTYEQYF.

This clone was recorded only once. The chain combines TRBV7-6 with TRBJ2-3; TRBD1 matches at 9 bases. This CDR3 has 14 amino acids. The V gene end was trimmed by 5 bases and the J gene end by 4 bases; junction bases not matched to a gene: 4. Germline lookup yields CDR1 SGHVS and CDR2 FNYEAQ. The chain's CDR3 is CASSPRTGADTQYF. In nucleotides, the CDR3 is TGTGCCAGCAGCCCCAGGACAGGGGCAGATACGCAGTATTTT.

This clone occurred a few times. The V and J genes are TRBV7-8 and TRBJ1-1; D may be TRBD1 (6 bases). Germline V gene sequence: CDR1 SGHVS, CDR2 FQNEAQ. The ends were cut back, 1 base at V and 0 bases at J, with 21 bases in the middle. This CDR3 has 19 residues. The CDR3 region has the DNA TGTGCCAGCAGCTTAGAGCCCCCTTCACTTGGGGGCATGAACACTGAAGCTTTCTTT. This sequence encodes CASSLEPPSLGGMNTEAFF.

This clone was recorded only once. The V gene is TRBV6-1, the J gene TRBJ2-3; possibly TRBD2 for D (7 bases). V lost 7 bases, J lost 3 bases, and 17 bases lay in between. Germline V gene lookup returns CDR1 MNHNS and CDR2 SASEGT. There are 15 residues in the CDR3. In DNA form, the CDR3 reads TGTGCCAGCACCCCTGCGGGGGCTAAGACAGATACGCAGTATTTT. As protein: CASTPAGAKTDTQYF.

The V call is TRBV7-2, the J call TRBJ2-7; perhaps TRBD1 as D (5 bases). The germline gives CDR1 SGHTA, CDR2 FQGNSA. Trimming removed 1 base from V and 7 bases from J, with 17 bases in between. The CDR3 extends over 15 amino acids. CDR3 nucleotides: TGTGCCAGCAGCTTAGATCTGGGGCCGGCGAGGGAGCAGTACTTC. The encoded protein is CASSLDLGPAREQYF.

This clone was seen only a few times. The chain is built from TRBV6-1 and TRBJ1-5; TRBD1 matches 7 bases. Germline CDR1 reads MNHNS; CDR2 reads SASEGT. The CDR3 extends over 15 amino acids. V lost 0 bases and J lost 7; bases outside the gene matches: 6. The CDR3, as DNA: TGTGCCAGCAGTGAAGCAGGGGGCTCGGGACAGCCCCAGCATTTT. Residues: CASSEAGGSGQPQHF.

On this clone: A junction end diverges from the germline sequence, so it may reflect a read error. The sample holds other DNA sequences that translate to the same CDR3. This chain uses TRBV5-4 with TRBJ1-1; D might be TRBD1 (5 bases). Germline V CDR1 and CDR2: SGHNT, YYREEE (reference sequence). This CDR3 is 15 amino acids long. CDR3 protein: CASSPSGRGGTEAFF. CDR3 DNA sequence: TGCGCCAGCAGCCCCTCGGGAAGGGGAGGCACTGAAGCTTTCTTT.

This chain joins TRBV10-2 and TRBJ1-6; D ambiguous. This CDR3 has 16 amino acids. CDR1 and CDR2 from the germline V gene are WSHSY and SAAADI. Trimming removed 5 bases at V and 6 bases at J, with 17 bases between. CDR3 nucleotides: TGCGCCAGCAGTCCGACGACACTAGGGCCTAATTCACCCCTCCACTTT. Protein product: CASSPTTLGPNSPLHF.

A word on this clone: Other DNA variants within this sample encode the same CDR3. The gene calls are TRBV2 and TRBJ2-2; 8 nucleotides align to TRBD1. The V segment lost 6 bases and the J segment 2 bases; nucleotides outside the gene matches: 5. The CDR3 totals 15 residues. Germline assignment: CDR1 SNHLY and CDR2 FYNNEI. CDR3 loop: CASSRQGPNTGELFF. CDR3 DNA sequence: TGTGCCAGCAGCCGACAGGGGCCCAACACCGGGGAGCTGTTTTTT.

On this clone itself: Germline is not matched at one junction end, which may reflect a read error. The V call is TRBV7-9, the J call TRBJ1-6, with D uncertain. CDR3 size: 15 residues. Per the germline V gene, CDR1 is SEHNR and CDR2 is FQNEAQ (reference sequence). The CDR3 region is CASGFLDAADSPLHF. The CDR3 bases are TGTGCCAGCGGCTTCCTTGACGCGGCGGATTCACCCCTCCACTTT. Combining the CDR3 with reference TRBV7-9 and TRBJ1-6 gives the whole variable domain DTGVSQNPRHKITKRGQNVTFRCDPISEHNRLYWYRQTLGQGPEFLTYFQNEAQLEKSRLLSDRFSAERPKGSFSTLEIQRTEQGDSAMYLCASGFLDAADSPLHFGNGTRLTVT.

This chain connects TRBV5-4 to TRBJ2-1, with TRBD2 matching over 11 bases. The trim removed 9 bases at V and 2 bases at J, leaving 7 bases unmatched. The CDR3 is made up of 15 amino acids. Germline V CDR1 and CDR2: SGHNT, YYREEE (reference sequence). The CDR3 region is CAIRLAGGPYNEQFF. In DNA, the CDR3 is TGTGCCATCAGATTAGCGGGAGGGCCCTACAATGAGCAGTTCTTC.

The V gene is TRBV6-5, the J gene TRBJ2-1; 9 bases are a match to TRBD2. The V segment lost 0 bases and the J segment 8 bases; nucleotides outside the gene matches: 5. Germline CDR1 MNHEY, CDR2 SVGAGI. The CDR3 length is 15 residues. This chain's CDR3 is CASSYSAGGHDEQFF. The CDR3 coding sequence is TGTGCCAGCAGTTACTCCGCGGGAGGGCACGATGAGCAGTTCTTC.

The rearrangement joins TRBV7-2 to TRBJ1-5; TRBD1 matches at 7 bases. Losses at the gene ends were 2 bases for V and 4 bases for J; bases not matched to a gene: 5. The CDR3 spans 15 residues. CDR1 SGHTA and CDR2 FQGNSA come from the germline V gene. Here the CDR3 reads CASSLSRQGNQPQHF. DNA of the CDR3: TGTGCCAGCAGCTTATCGAGACAGGGAAATCAGCCCCAGCATTTT. The full variable domain, in which reference TRBV7-2 and TRBJ1-5 provide the parts outside the CDR3, is GAGVSQSPSNKVTEKGKDVELRCDPISGHTALYWYRQSLGQGLEFLIYFQGNSAPDKSGLPSDRFSAERTGGSVSTLTIQRTQQEDSAVYLCASSLSRQGNQPQHFGDGTRLSIL.

The rearrangement links TRBV7-8 to TRBJ1-2; a weak D match, TRBD1 (6 bases). CDR3 length: 13 amino acids. Looked up from germline, CDR1 is SGHVS and CDR2 is FQNEAQ. Trimming shortened V by 3 bases and J by 2 bases, and 7 bases separated the two germline ends. Written as DNA, the CDR3 is TGTGCCAGCAGCTTCGACAGGAACTATGGCTACACCTTC. This sequence encodes CASSFDRNYGYTF.

This clone was picked up a small number of times. The V and J genes are TRBV5-1 and TRBJ1-2, with D possibly TRBD1 on 5 matching bases. Trimming took off 1 base at V and 7 bases at J, with 17 bases between the two ends. This CDR3 region has 15 residues. CDR1 and CDR2 from the germline V gene are SGHRS and YFSETQ. The CDR3 DNA follows: TGCGCCAGCAGCTTGTGGGGGGGATCAGGTCTTGGCTACACCTTC. It yields the protein CASSLWGGSGLGYTF.

The chain employs TRBV5-5 and TRBJ1-2, with 9 bases aligning to TRBD1. With 3 bases clipped from V and 1 base from J, the junction kept 7 bases outside the gene matches. Per the germline V gene, CDR1 is SGHKS and CDR2 is YYEKEE (reference sequence). CDR3 length: 16 residues. CDR3 in amino acids: CASSSPGQGNNYGYTF. The CDR3 region has the DNA TGTGCCAGCAGCTCCCCCGGACAGGGGAATAACTATGGCTACACCTTC.

This CDR3 is CASSSNRQGGDNSPLHF. Here the CDR3 DNA reads TGCGCCAGCAGTTCCAATCGACAGGGGGGGGATAATTCACCCCTCCACTTT. The V call is TRBV5-1, the J call TRBJ1-6; 9 positions match TRBD1. Germline V CDR1 and CDR2: SGHRS, YFSETQ. The V gene end was trimmed by 5 bases and the J gene end by 5 bases; junction bases not matched to a gene: 11. The CDR3 consists of 17 residues.

The rearrangement links TRBV7-2 to TRBJ2-3, with TRBD2 matching over 14 bases. After removal of 3 bases from V and 1 base from J, the junction contained 6 bases not matched to a gene. CDR3 length equals 18 residues. Germline CDR1 and CDR2: SGHTA and FQGNSA. CDR3 loop: CASSFPSTSGRGTDTQYF. The CDR3 DNA is TGTGCCAGCAGCTTTCCGTCGACTAGCGGGAGGGGCACAGATACGCAGTATTTT. Complete variable domain (other parts from reference TRBV7-2 and TRBJ2-3): GAGVSQSPSNKVTEKGKDVELRCDPISGHTALYWYRQSLGQGLEFLIYFQGNSAPDKSGLPSDRFSAERTGGSVSTLTIQRTQQEDSAVYLCASSFPSTSGRGTDTQYFGPGTRLTVL.

The chain employs TRBV11-3 and TRBJ2-7, with a possible D match to TRBD2 (5 bases). The germline V gene encodes CDR1 SGHNT and CDR2 YENEEA. The length of the CDR3 is 13 residues. The V and J ends lost 7 bases and 1 base respectively, with 11 bases between them. DNA for the CDR3: TGTGCCAGCACTTGGGCGGGTTCCTACGAGCAGTACTTC. Translated: CASTWAGSYEQYF.

J is TRBJ2-1 and V is TRBV4-2; 7 bases match TRBD2. J was trimmed by 1 base and V by 0 bases; bases with no gene match: 18. From germline, CDR1 is LGHNA and CDR2 YNFKEQ. CDR3 length: 21 amino acids. The DNA of the CDR3 is TGTGCCAGCAGCCAAGATCTGCTCCTAGCGGTTCCCCTCGGGTCCTACAATGAGCAGTTCTTC. Translation: CASSQDLLLAVPLGSYNEQFF.

Notes on this clone: One end of the junction does not line up with germline, which may come from a read error. V usage is TRBV7-9 and J usage is TRBJ1-1; D ambiguous. Germline V lookup: CDR1 SEHNR, CDR2 FQNEAQ (reference sequence). This CDR3 contains 16 residues. CDR3 region: CSSSLGSSVRNTEAFF. The CDR3 DNA is TGTTCCAGCAGCTTAGGATCCTCGGTTAGGAACACTGAAGCTTTCTTT.

A word on this clone: A junction boundary mismatches the germline segment, possibly from a read error. The chain uses TRBV6-1 and TRBJ1-5, with 7 bases fitting TRBD1. The germline CDR1 and CDR2 sequences are MNHNS and SASEGT. This CDR3 comprises 18 residues. The CDR3 DNA reads as TGTGCCAGCAGTGAATCCGTCAGGGGGAGAGGCTCCAATCGGCCCCAGCATTTT. This gives the protein CASSESVRGRGSNRPQHF.